This T cell receptor beta chain was sequenced for a study of cytomegalovirus exposure and HLA in healthy donors. Whole-study results and caveats: There was a cluster of highly shared sequence variants that was likely a sequencing artifact.

This clone has only a few counts. Its target is not known. PCR was performed using 60 Vbeta and 13 Jbeta primers. Assay used: immunoSEQ multiplex PCR; TCRdb lists only in-frame clones, some missing. The profile shows some 170,000 clones, over 75% of them singletons. The CDR3 is made up of 14 amino acids. Trimming removed 0 bases at V and 7 bases at J, with 10 bases between. The germline gives CDR1 LNHNV, CDR2 YYDKDF (reference sequence). The sequencing input was PBMCs. The clonotype was recovered from a woman aged 18-30 years in good health and CMV-seronegative. The gene calls are TRBV15 and TRBJ1-5; D ambiguous. The chain's CDR3 is CATSRDLGPQPQHF. The CDR3 DNA reads TGTGCCACCAGCAGAGATCTGGGCCCCCAGCCCCAGCATTTT.